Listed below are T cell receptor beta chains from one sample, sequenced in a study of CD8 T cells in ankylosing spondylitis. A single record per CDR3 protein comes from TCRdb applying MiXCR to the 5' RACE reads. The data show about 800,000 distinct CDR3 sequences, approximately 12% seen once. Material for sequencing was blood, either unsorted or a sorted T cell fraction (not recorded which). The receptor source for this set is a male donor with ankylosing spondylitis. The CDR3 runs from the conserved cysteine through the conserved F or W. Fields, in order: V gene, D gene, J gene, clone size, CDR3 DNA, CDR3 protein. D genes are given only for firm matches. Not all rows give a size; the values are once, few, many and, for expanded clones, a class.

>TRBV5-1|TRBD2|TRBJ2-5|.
TGCGCCAGCAGGAAACCGACTAGCGACGAGACCCAGTACTTC
CASRKPTSDETQYF
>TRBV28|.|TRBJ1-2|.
TGTGCCAGCAGTTCTAGGGGCCCCCTCGGCACCTTC
CASSSRGPLGTF
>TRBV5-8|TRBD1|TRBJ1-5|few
TGTGCCAGCAGCTTCCCGGGACAGCGTTATCAGCCCCAGCATTTT
CASSFPGQRYQPQHF
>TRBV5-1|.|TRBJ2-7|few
TGCGCCAGCACCCTCAGCGCCGAGACCTACGAGCAGTACTTC
CASTLSAETYEQYF
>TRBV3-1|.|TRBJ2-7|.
TGTGCCAGCAGTGGATCCCTGACCTCCTACGAGCAGTACTTC
CASSGSLTSYEQYF
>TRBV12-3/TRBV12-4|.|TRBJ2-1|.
TGTGCCAGCACCCTCCCCCGGAGCTACAATGAGCAGTTCTTC
CASTLPRSYNEQFF
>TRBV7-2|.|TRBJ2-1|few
TGTGCCAGCATCCGGATGAGGGGAAAGAATGAGCAGTTCTTC
CASIRMRGKNEQFF
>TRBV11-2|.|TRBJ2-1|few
TGTGCCAGCAGCTTTCAACCACGGGGGGCAATTTCCTACAATGAGCAGTTCTTC
CASSFQPRGAISYNEQFF
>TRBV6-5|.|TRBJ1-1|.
TGTGCCAGCAGTTACTCGGGGGTAAGGAACACTGAAGCTTTCTTT
CASSYSGVRNTEAFF
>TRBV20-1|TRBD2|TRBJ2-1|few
TGCAGTGCTGGACCTAGCGGGAGGGACAATGAGCAGTTCTTC
CSAGPSGRDNEQFF
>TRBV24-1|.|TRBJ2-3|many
TGTGCCACCAGTGACCCCAGCCTCCGAGGGGGGCCGAGAGATACGCAGTATTTT
CATSDPSLRGGPRDTQYF
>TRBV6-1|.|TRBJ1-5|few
TGTGCCAGCAGTGAAGCGCGGGGGGATAGCAATCAGCCCCAGCATTTT
CASSEARGDSNQPQHF
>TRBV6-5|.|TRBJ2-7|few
TGTGCCAGCAGTTACTCGCGGACCATCGATTACGAGCAGTACTTC
CASSYSRTIDYEQYF
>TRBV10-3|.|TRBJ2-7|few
TGTGCCATCAGGCCGGACGGGTTCTCCTACGAGCAGTACTTC
CAIRPDGFSYEQYF
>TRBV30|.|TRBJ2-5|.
TGTGCCTGGAGTTTTGCGGTGTTAGAAGAGACCCAGTACTTC
CAWSFAVLEETQYF
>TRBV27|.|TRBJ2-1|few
TGTGCCAGCAGCCCCTGGTGGGGGACAAACTACAATGAGCAGTTCTTC
CASSPWWGTNYNEQFF
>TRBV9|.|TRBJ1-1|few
TGTGCCAGCAACCTTGGGGGGTACACTGAAGCTTTCTTT
CASNLGGYTEAFF
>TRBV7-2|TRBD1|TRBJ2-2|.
TGTGCCAGCAGCTTAGTGCCCGGGACAGCGAACACCGGGGAGCTGTTTTTT
CASSLVPGTANTGELFF
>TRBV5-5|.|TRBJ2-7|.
TGTGCCAGCAGCTTGGGATGGGACGGCAGCTACGAGCAGTACTTC
CASSLGWDGSYEQYF
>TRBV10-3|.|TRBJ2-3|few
TGTGCCATCAGTGAGCAGGACCAGCCGGGGGTCACAGATACGCAGTATTTT
CAISEQDQPGVTDTQYF
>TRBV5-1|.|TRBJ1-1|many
TGCGCCAGCAGCTTGGAACCCTTGAACACTGAAGCTTTCTTT
CASSLEPLNTEAFF
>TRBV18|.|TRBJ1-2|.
TGTGCCAGCTCACCGGGGGGATTTTATGGCTACACCTTC
CASSPGGFYGYTF
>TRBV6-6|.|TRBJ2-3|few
TGTGCCAGCAGTGAGGAAGCGGATACGCAGTATTTT
CASSEEADTQYF
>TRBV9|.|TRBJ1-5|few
TGTGCCAGCAGCTCCGGGCCACCCTCGGGTCAGCCCCAGCATTTT
CASSSGPPSGQPQHF
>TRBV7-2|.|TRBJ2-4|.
TGTGCCAGCAGCCCTAAGGGGAAGTTGGGCATTCAGTACTTC
CASSPKGKLGIQYF
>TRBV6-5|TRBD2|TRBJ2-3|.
TGTGCCAGCAGTTACCAGCGGGGGGGCAGGGATACGCAGTATTTT
CASSYQRGGRDTQYF
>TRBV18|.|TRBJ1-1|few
TGTGCCAGCTCACCGCGGACGGTTTATGAAGCTTTCTTT
CASSPRTVYEAFF
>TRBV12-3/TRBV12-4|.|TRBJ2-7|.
TGTGCCAGCAGTTTGAATAGACAGACCTACGAGCAGTACTTC
CASSLNRQTYEQYF
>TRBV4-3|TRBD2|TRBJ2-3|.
TGCGCCAGCAGCCAGATCCCCACCAGCGGGGGCACAGATACGCAGTATTTT
CASSQIPTSGGTDTQYF
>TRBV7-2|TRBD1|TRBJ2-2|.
TGTGCCAGCAGCTTGGACAGGGAAGCCGGGGAGCTGTTTTTT
CASSLDREAGELFF
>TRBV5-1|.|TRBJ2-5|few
TGCGCCAGCAGCTTCGGCCCCCCGGGGGCCCAGTACTTC
CASSFGPPGAQYF
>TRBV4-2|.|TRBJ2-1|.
TGTGCCAGCAGCCAAGATAACGGGCCTCAGGAGCAGTTCTTC
CASSQDNGPQEQFF
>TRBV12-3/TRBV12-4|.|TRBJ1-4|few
TGTGCCAGCGGCGTTGGACCTCTAAATGAAAAACTGTTTTTT
CASGVGPLNEKLFF
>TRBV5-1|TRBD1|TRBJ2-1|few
TGCGCCAGCAGCTTGTTTTGGACAGGAGGTGAGCAGTTCTTC
CASSLFWTGGEQFF
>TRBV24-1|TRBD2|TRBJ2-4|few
TGTGCCACCAGTGACCCTACTAGCGGAGGGGACATTCAGTACTTC
CATSDPTSGGDIQYF
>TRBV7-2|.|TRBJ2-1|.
TGTGCCAGCACCGTAGGGAGGGGGGGAAGGGACAATGAGCAGTTCTTC
CASTVGRGGRDNEQFF
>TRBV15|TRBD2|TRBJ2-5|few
TGTGCCACCAGCAGATCGGGGACTAGCGGGAGATTTCAAGAGACCCAGTACTTC
CATSRSGTSGRFQETQYF